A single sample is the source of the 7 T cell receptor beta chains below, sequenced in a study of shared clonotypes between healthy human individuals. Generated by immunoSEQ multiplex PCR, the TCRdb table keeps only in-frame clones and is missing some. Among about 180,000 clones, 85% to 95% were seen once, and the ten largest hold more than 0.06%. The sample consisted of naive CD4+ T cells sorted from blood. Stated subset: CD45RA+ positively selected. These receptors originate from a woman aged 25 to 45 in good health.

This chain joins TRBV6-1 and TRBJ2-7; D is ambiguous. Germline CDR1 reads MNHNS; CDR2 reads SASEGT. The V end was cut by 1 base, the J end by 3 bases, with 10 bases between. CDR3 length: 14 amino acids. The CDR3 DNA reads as TGTGCCAGCAGTGAAGGGGCCAGCTTCTACGAGCAGTACTTC. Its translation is CASSEGASFYEQYF.

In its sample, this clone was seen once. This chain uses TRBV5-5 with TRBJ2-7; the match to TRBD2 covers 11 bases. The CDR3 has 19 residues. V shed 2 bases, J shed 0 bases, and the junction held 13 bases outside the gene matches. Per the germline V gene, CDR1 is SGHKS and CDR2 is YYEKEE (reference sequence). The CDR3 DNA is TGTGCCAGCAGCTTAAGGGGGTCTAGCGGGAGGCTGCTCTCCTACGAGCAGTACTTC. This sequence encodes CASSLRGSSGRLLSYEQYF.

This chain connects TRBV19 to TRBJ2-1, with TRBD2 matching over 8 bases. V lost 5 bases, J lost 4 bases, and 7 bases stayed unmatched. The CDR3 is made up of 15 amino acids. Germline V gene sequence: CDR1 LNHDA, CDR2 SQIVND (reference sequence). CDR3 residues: CASSFVAGIYNEQFF. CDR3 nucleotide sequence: TGTGCCAGTAGTTTCGTAGCGGGAATATACAATGAGCAGTTCTTC.

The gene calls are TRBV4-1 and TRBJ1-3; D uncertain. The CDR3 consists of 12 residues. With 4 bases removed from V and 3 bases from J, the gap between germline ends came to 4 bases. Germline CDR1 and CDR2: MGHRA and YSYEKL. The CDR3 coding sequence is TGCGCCAGCAGCCGGGTTGGAAACACCATATATTTT. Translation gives CASSRVGNTIYF.

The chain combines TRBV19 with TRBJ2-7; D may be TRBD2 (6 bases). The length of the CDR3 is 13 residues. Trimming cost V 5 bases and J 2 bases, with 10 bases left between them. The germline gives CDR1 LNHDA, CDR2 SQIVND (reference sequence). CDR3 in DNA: TGTGCCAGTAGTCGGGGACTTACCTACGAGCAGTACTTC. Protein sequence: CASSRGLTYEQYF.

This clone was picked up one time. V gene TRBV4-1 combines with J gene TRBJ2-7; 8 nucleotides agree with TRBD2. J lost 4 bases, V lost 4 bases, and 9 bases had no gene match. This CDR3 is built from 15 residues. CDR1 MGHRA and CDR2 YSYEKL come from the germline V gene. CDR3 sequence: CASSRELAGTYEQYF. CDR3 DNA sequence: TGCGCCAGCAGCCGGGAATTAGCGGGGACTTACGAGCAGTACTTC.

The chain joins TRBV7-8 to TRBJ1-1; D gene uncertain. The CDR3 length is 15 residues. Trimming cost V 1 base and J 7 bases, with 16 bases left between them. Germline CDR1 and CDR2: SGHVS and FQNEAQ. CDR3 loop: CASSLGHAGALEAFF. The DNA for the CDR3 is TGTGCCAGCAGCTTAGGACACGCAGGTGCCCTTGAAGCTTTCTTT.